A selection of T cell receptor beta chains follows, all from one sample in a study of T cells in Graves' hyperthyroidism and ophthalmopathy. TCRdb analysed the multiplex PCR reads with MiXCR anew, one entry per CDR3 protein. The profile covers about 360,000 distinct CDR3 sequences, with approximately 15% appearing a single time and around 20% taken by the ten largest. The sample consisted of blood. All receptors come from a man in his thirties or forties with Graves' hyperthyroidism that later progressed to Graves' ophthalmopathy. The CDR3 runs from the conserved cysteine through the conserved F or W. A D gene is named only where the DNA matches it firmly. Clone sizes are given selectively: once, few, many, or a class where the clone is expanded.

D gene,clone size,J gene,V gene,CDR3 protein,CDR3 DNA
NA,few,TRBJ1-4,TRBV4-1,CASSQAAEGSEKLFF,TGCGCCAGCAGCCAAGCGGCGGAGGGTTCCGAAAAACTGTTTTTT
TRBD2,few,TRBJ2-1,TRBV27,CASSLSGLASHEQFF,TGTGCCAGCAGTTTATCTGGACTAGCATCACATGAGCAGTTCTTC
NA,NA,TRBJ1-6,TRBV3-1,CASSLDKNNSPLHF,TGTGCCAGCAGCCTGGACAAGAATAATTCACCCCTCCACTTT
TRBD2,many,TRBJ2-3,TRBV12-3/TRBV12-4,CASSPLAGLDTQYF,TGTGCCAGCAGCCCCCTAGCGGGGCTAGATACGCAGTATTTT
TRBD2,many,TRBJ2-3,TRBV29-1,CSAGREVGTDTQYF,TGCAGCGCCGGACGGGAGGTCGGCACAGATACGCAGTATTTT
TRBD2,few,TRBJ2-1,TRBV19,CASADGGLAGGSSYNEQFF,TGTGCCAGTGCCGACGGGGGACTAGCGGGGGGTAGCTCCTACAATGAGCAGTTCTTC
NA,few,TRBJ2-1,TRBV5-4,CASSRGDLAGIMDEQFF,TGTGCCAGCAGCCGTGGGGACCTAGCTGGGATTATGGATGAGCAGTTCTTC
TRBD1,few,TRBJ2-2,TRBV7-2,CASSKRQGSGELFF,TGTGCCAGCAGCAAGAGACAGGGCTCCGGGGAGCTGTTTTTT
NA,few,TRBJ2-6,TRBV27,CASSLSRGPNGFSGANVLTF,TGTGCCAGCAGTTTATCGCGGGGGCCCAATGGATTCTCTGGGGCCAACGTCCTGACTTTC
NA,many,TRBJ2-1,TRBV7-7,CASSLGTGGVYNEQFF,TGTGCCAGCAGCTTAGGAACAGGGGGGGTCTACAATGAGCAGTTCTTC
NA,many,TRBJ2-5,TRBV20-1,CSARTPRDLETQYF,TGCAGTGCTAGAACGCCTCGGGACTTAGAGACCCAGTACTTC
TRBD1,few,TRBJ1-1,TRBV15,CATSGQGLNTEAFF,TGTGCCACCAGCGGACAGGGCTTGAACACTGAAGCTTTCTTT
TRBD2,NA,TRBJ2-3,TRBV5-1,CASSLAGTSHTDTQYF,TGTGCCAGCAGCTTGGCCGGGACTAGCCACACAGATACGCAGTATTTT
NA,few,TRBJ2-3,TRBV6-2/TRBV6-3,CASSYTGSDTQYF,TGTGCCAGCAGTTATACAGGGTCCGATACGCAGTATTTT
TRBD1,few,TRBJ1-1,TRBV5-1,CASSSTLTGGTEAFF,TGCGCCAGCAGCTCCACCCTTACAGGGGGGACTGAAGCTTTCTTT
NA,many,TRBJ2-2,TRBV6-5,CASSYSILGELFF,TGTGCCAGCAGTTACTCGATTCTGGGGGAGCTGTTTTTT
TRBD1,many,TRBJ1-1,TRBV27,CASSVQGRETEAFF,TGTGCCAGCAGTGTACAGGGGCGGGAAACTGAAGCTTTCTTT
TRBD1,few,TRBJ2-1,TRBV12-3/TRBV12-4,CASSSPGTGVNEQLF,TGTGCCAGCAGTTCTCCCGGGACAGGGGTCAATGAGCAGCTCTTC
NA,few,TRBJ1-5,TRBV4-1,CASSQDQGESQPQHF,TGCGCCAGCAGCCAAGACCAGGGTGAGTCTCAGCCCCAGCATTTT
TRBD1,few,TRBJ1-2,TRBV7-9,CAGSTGEGAGYTF,TGTGCCGGTTCAACAGGGGAGGGGGCTGGCTACACCTTC
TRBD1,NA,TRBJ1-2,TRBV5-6,CASSWGDRGVNYGYTF,TGTGCCAGCAGCTGGGGGGACAGGGGGGTTAACTATGGCTACACCTTC
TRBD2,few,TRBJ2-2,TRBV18,CASSPSRTRATGELFF,TGTGCCAGCTCACCGTCGAGGACTAGAGCCACCGGGGAGCTGTTTTTT